This T cell receptor beta chain was retrieved from a study of blood T cell repertoires in COVID-19. Source study methods: Amplified reference gene primers provided the basis for estimating nucleated cell counts. Data came from immunoSEQ multiplex PCR; TCRdb stores just in-frame clones and leaves some out. D and trimming were read from the DNA, whereas the V and J calls and clone size are those reported in that table. The sample holds 200,000 to 250,000 clones, around nine tenths seen once. The sequenced sample was peripheral blood. The source of this sequence is a man at least 80 years old with acute or convalescent COVID-19.

The DNA of the CDR3 is TGTGCCAGCACCTGGGACAGCTCCTACGAGCAGTACTTC. It codes for CASTWDSSYEQYF. V and J are TRBV12-3 or TRBV12-4 and TRBJ2-7, with TRBD1 identical over 7 bases. J lost 0 bases, V lost 7 bases, and 3 bases had no gene match. CDR3 length: 13 residues.